The clone carrying this TCR beta chain was seen a handful of times. This CDR3 is built from 14 residues. CDR1 is SQVTM and CDR2 is ANQGSEA in the germline V gene. V was shortened by 7 bases and J by 5 bases, with 20 bases between the two germline ends. The data belong to a study of T-cell reconstitution after alpha-beta-depleted transplantation in children. Molecular barcoding with unique molecular identifiers was used for the TCRbeta library. TCRdb passed the PCR reads through MiXCR, listing each CDR3 protein once. The sample consists of 380,000 or so distinct CDR3 sequences, about an eighth of them appearing once.

The sample consisted of PBMCs, taken from the stem cell graft. This chain links TRBV29-1 with TRBJ2-5, with D perhaps being TRBD1 or TRBD2 (5 bases each). This clonotype was sampled from a human donor who donated a stem cell graft to a child with Fanconi anemia. Here the CDR3 DNA reads TGCAGCGCGGGAACGGACACCTGGGGGGAGACCCAGTACTTC. It is translated as CSAGTDTWGETQYF.